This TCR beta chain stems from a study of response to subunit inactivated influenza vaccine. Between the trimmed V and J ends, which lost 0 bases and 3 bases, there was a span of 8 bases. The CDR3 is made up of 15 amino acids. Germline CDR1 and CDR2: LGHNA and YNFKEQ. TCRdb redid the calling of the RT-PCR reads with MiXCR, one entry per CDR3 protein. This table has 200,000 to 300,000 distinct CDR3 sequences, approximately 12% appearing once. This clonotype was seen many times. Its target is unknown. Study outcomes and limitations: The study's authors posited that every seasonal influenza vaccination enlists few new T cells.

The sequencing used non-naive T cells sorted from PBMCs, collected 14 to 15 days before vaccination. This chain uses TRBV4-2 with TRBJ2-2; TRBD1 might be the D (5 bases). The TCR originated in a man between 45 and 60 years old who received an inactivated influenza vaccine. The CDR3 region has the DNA TGTGCCAGCAGCCAAGAAGTCAGGGACACCGGGGAGCTGTTTTTT. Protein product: CASSQEVRDTGELFF.